The next 21 T cell receptor beta chains were all read from a single sample in a study of shared clonotypes between healthy human individuals. Repertoires were generated with immunoSEQ multiplex PCR, while TCRdb's copy carries only in-frame clones and drops some. The sample holds some 500,000 clones; 60% to 80% are singletons and the top ten take about 11%. What was sequenced was PBMCs. These receptors came from a woman aged 40-49 years in good health. Some clones in this sample may be carry-over from other donors' samples.

J is TRBJ2-5 and V is TRBV30; 7 bases fit TRBD1. From germline, CDR1 is GTSNPN and CDR2 SVGIG (reference sequence). The CDR3 totals 15 residues. The ends lost 5 bases at V and 5 bases at J; junction bases unmatched: 14. In DNA, the CDR3 is TGTGCCTGGCGGGGAAGGGGACAGCCTTGGGAGACCCAGTACTTC. Translating gives CAWRGRGQPWETQYF.

The chain joins TRBV6-1 to TRBJ2-1; 7 bases agree with TRBD2. The germline V gene has CDR1 MNHNS and CDR2 SASEGT. The CDR3 has 16 amino acids. Trimming at V came to 4 bases and at J to 6 bases, leaving 12 bases not matched to a gene. The CDR3 DNA is TGTGCCAGCAGTGCTTTGGCGGGAGCTTTGGGCAATGAGCAGTTCTTC. Its translation is CASSALAGALGNEQFF.

As concerns this clone: The same CDR3 also results from other DNA sequences found in this sample. The chain uses TRBV5-1 and TRBJ2-1; TRBD2 matches at 12 bases. After removal of 3 bases from V and 4 bases from J, the junction contained 2 bases not matched to a gene. CDR3 length equals 15 residues. Germline CDR1 is SGHRS and CDR2 is YFSETQ. The CDR3 is CASSSGLAGYNEQFF. CDR3 nucleotides: TGCGCCAGCAGCTCCGGACTAGCGGGGTACAATGAGCAGTTCTTC.

Ten or more counts support this clone. The chain joins TRBV13 to TRBJ2-3; D is possibly TRBD2 (6 bases). V was shortened by 5 bases and J by 2 bases, with 14 bases between the two germline ends. From germline, CDR1 is PRHDT and CDR2 FYEKMQ (reference sequence). CDR3 length: 15 residues. The CDR3 DNA follows: TGTGCCAGCAGCACCCGCCGGACTAACACAGATACGCAGTATTTT. It yields the protein CASSTRRTNTDTQYF.

The V gene is TRBV2, the J gene TRBJ1-2, with TRBD1 as a possible D gene (5 bases). CDR1 is SNHLY and CDR2 is FYNNEI in the germline V gene. The length of the CDR3 is 14 residues. The germline V and J ends were trimmed by 3 bases and 8 bases, with 16 bases remaining between them. Here the CDR3 reads CASSDRQGARGYTF. CDR3 coding DNA: TGTGCCAGCAGTGACAGGCAAGGGGCGCGGGGCTACACCTTC.

This chain uses TRBV28 with TRBJ1-5; maybe TRBD1 (5 bases). CDR1 MDHEN and CDR2 SYDVKM come from the germline V gene. V gave up 3 bases and J gave up 3 bases, with 12 bases separating them. The CDR3 totals 15 residues. In nucleotides, the CDR3 is TGTGCCAGCAGTTTTATTGCCAGGGTCAATCAGCCCCAGCATTTT. Its translation is CASSFIARVNQPQHF.

The chain combines TRBV7-6 with TRBJ2-2; a possible D gene is TRBD2 (5 bases). V was trimmed by 0 bases and J by 7 bases, leaving 12 bases between them. This CDR3 has 15 amino acids. CDR1 and CDR2 from the germline V gene are SGHVS and FNYEAQ. The CDR3 nucleotides read TGTGCCAGCAGCTTAGCGCGGCAGGCGGGCGGGGAGCTGTTTTTT. This sequence encodes CASSLARQAGGELFF.

The chain uses TRBV4-2 and TRBJ1-3; no reliable D call. The germline CDR1 and CDR2 sequences are LGHNA and YNFKEQ. The CDR3 loop spans 17 amino acids. V shed 0 bases and J shed 0 bases, with 12 bases lying between them. The DNA of the CDR3 is TGTGCCAGCAGCCAAGAAGCTTGGGCAAGCTCTGGAAACACCATATATTTT. This gives the protein CASSQEAWASSGNTIYF.

This chain uses TRBV5-1 with TRBJ2-7; D is tentatively TRBD1 or TRBD2 (7 bases each). The germline V gene has CDR1 SGHRS and CDR2 YFSETQ. This CDR3 has 18 amino acids. Trimming stripped 4 bases from V and 3 bases from J, with 26 bases between. The CDR3 DNA reads TGCGCCAGCAGCCCAAGGGGGCAGACTAGCAGAAAAAACTACGAGCAGTACTTC. Residues: CASSPRGQTSRKNYEQYF.

Many counts were recorded for this clone. This sequence joins TRBV11-2 and TRBJ1-5; TRBD1 is a possible D gene (5 bases). V was clipped by 5 bases and J by 0 bases, with 14 bases between them. The V gene's germline CDR1 is SGHAT and CDR2 FQNNGV. This CDR3 comprises 16 residues. CDR3 sequence reads: CASSPSTGISNQPQHF. As DNA, the CDR3 is TGTGCCAGCAGCCCATCCACAGGAATTAGCAATCAGCCCCAGCATTTT.

On this clone itself: A far larger clone is a single base away, which makes a read error likely. The chain couples TRBV30 to TRBJ2-5; D ambiguous. V dropped 2 bases and J dropped 9 bases, with 16 bases sitting between them. This CDR3 region has 13 residues. From germline, CDR1 is GTSNPN and CDR2 SVGIG (reference sequence). CDR3 sequence reads: CAWSPASSVAQYF. The CDR3 region has the DNA TGTGCCTGGAGTCCCGCATCCTCCGTGGCCCAGTACTTC.

J is TRBJ2-5 and V is TRBV7-2; possibly TRBD1 for D (6 bases). V was cut by 6 bases and J by 5 bases, with 19 bases left in between. This CDR3 has 15 amino acids. Germline CDR1 reads SGHTA; CDR2 reads FQGNSA. Here the CDR3 reads CASRRQATVGETQYF. CDR3 in DNA: TGTGCCAGCAGAAGACAGGCGACCGTTGGGGAGACCCAGTACTTC. The full variable domain, completed using reference TRBV7-2 and TRBJ2-5, is GAGVSQSPSNKVTEKGKDVELRCDPISGHTALYWYRQSLGQGLEFLIYFQGNSAPDKSGLPSDRFSAERTGGSVSTLTIQRTQQEDSAVYLCASRRQATVGETQYFGPGTRLLVL.

The chain uses TRBV2 and TRBJ1-5; D ambiguous. The CDR3 is 14 residues long. CDR1 is SNHLY, CDR2 FYNNEI, per germline. With 8 bases removed from V and 0 bases from J, the gap between germline ends came to 11 bases. The DNA for the CDR3 is TGTGCCAGCGTAGCAGGTAATAGCAATCAGCCCCAGCATTTT. It yields the protein CASVAGNSNQPQHF.

As regards this clone: An end of the junction differs from the germline gene, which may be a read error. The chain combines TRBV4-2 with TRBJ2-7, with D maybe TRBD2 (7 bases). The CDR3 runs 17 residues. Germline CDR1 is LGHNA and CDR2 is YNFKEQ. The CDR3 sequence: CASSQGEGGGTQETQCF. Written as DNA, the CDR3 is TGTGCCAGCAGCCAAGGGGAGGGTGGCGGGACACAAGAGACCCAGTGCTTC.

V gene TRBV20-1 combines with J gene TRBJ2-1; 8 nucleotides line up with TRBD1. The CDR3 has 11 residues. Germline assignment: CDR1 DFQATT and CDR2 SNEGSKA (reference sequence). The V and J ends lost 3 bases and 9 bases, in that order; junction bases with no gene match: 1. The chain's CDR3 is CSARDRVEQFF. The CDR3 region has the DNA TGCAGTGCTAGGGACAGGGTTGAGCAGTTCTTC.

This rearrangement joins TRBV28 to TRBJ2-1; a possible D gene is TRBD1 (6 bases). There are 11 residues in the CDR3. Germline V gene data show CDR1 as MDHEN and CDR2 as SYDVKM. V lost 3 bases and J 15 bases, leaving 12 bases between the germline ends. DNA for the CDR3: TGTGCCAGCAGTTTGGGCAGGGGTCCGTTCTTC. Translating it yields CASSLGRGPFF. The full variable domain, rest sourced from reference TRBV28 and TRBJ2-1, is DVKVTQSSRYLVKRTGEKVFLECVQDMDHENMFWYRQDPGLGLRLIYFSYDVKMKEKGDIPEGYSVSREKKERFSLILESASTNQTSMYLCASSLGRGPFFGPGTRLTVL.

V usage is TRBV19 and J usage is TRBJ2-2, with D uncertain. Looked up from germline, CDR1 is LNHDA and CDR2 is SQIVND (reference sequence). The V end was cut by 4 bases, the J end by 5 bases, with 8 bases between. This CDR3 is built from 13 residues. CDR3: CASSSGQTGELFF. For the CDR3, the DNA is TGTGCCAGTAGTAGTGGGCAGACCGGGGAGCTGTTTTTT.

This chain joins TRBV5-1 and TRBJ1-3, with D perhaps TRBD1 (5 bases). From germline, CDR1 is SGHRS and CDR2 YFSETQ. The CDR3 totals 16 residues. Trimming left V 0 bases short and J 2 bases short, with 12 bases between. This chain's CDR3 is CASSLGPRATGNTIYF. The CDR3 coding sequence is TGCGCCAGCAGCTTGGGACCCAGGGCCACTGGAAACACCATATATTTT.

This clone was observed a few times. The V call is TRBV20-1, the J call TRBJ2-7; possible D gene TRBD2, 6 bases. The germline V and J ends were trimmed by 7 bases and 7 bases, with 11 bases remaining between them. The length of the CDR3 is 10 residues. Germline V lookup: CDR1 DFQATT, CDR2 SNEGSKA (reference sequence). CDR3 protein: CSVGGWEQYF. CDR3 nucleotides: TGCAGTGTTGGGGGGTGGGAGCAGTACTTC.

About this clone: A far larger clone differs by one base, so this is likely a read error. The sample carries other DNA sequences with the same CDR3. The V call is TRBV27, the J call TRBJ2-7; D might be TRBD2 (6 bases). Trimming removed 6 bases at V and 0 bases at J, with 18 bases between. The CDR3 covers 16 residues. Germline V gene data show CDR1 as MNHEY and CDR2 as SMNVEV (reference sequence). CDR3 sequence: CASSPTPGGSSYEQYF. The CDR3 DNA is TGTGCCAGCAGCCCCACGCCAGGAGGGAGCTCCTACGAGCAGTACTTC.

V gene TRBV9 combines with J gene TRBJ2-7; D is possibly TRBD2 (5 bases). There are 14 residues in the CDR3. V was pared by 4 bases and J by 1 base, with 12 bases between. CDR1 and CDR2 from the germline V gene are SGDLS and YYNGEE. CDR3 sequence reads: CASSPRTESYEQYF. The CDR3 DNA is TGTGCCAGCAGCCCACGGACTGAGTCCTACGAGCAGTACTTC.